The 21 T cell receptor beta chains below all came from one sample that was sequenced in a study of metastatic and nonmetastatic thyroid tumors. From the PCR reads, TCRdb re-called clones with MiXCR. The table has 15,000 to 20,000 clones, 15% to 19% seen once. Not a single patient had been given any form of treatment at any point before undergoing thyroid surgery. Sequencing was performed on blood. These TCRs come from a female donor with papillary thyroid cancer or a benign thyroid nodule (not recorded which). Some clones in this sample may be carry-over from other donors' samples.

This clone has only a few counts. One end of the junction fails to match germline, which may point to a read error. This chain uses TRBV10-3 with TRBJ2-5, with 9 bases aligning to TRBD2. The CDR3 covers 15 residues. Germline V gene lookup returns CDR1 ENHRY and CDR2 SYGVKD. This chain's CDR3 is CAIRPAGGSQGTQYF. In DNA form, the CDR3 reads TGTGCCATCCGCCCAGCGGGGGGTTCTCAAGGGACCCAGTACTTC.

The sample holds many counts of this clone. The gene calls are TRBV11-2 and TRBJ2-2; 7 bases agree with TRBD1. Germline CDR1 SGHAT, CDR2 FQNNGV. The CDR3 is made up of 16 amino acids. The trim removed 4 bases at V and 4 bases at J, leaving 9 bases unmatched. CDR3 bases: TGTGCCAGCAGCTCTCGACAGGGAAGAGTCACCGGGGAGCTGTTTTTT. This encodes CASSSRQGRVTGELFF. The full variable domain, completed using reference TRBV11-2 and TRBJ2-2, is EAGVAQSPRYKIIEKRQSVAFWCNPISGHATLYWYQQILGQGPKLLIQFQNNGVVDDSQLPKDRFSAERLKGVDSTLKIQPAKLEDSAVYLCASSSRQGRVTGELFFGEGSRLTVL.

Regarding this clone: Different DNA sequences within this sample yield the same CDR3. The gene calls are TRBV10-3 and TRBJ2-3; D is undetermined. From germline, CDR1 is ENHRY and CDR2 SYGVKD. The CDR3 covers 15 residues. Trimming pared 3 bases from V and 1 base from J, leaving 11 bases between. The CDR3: CAISESASRTDTQYF. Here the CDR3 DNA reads TGTGCCATCAGTGAATCCGCCAGCCGCACAGATACGCAGTATTTT.

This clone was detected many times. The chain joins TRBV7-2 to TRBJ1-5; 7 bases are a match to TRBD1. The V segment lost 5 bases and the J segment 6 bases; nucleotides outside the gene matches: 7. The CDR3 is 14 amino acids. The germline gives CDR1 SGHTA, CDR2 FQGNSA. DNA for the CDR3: TGTGCCAGCAGCCAGCAGGGGGTCGGTCAGCCCCAGCATTTT. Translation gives CASSQQGVGQPQHF.

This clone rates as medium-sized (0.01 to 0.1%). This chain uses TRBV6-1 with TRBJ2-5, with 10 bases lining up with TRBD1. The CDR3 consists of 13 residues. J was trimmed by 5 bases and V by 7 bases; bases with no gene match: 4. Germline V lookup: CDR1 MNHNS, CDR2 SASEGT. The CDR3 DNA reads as TGTGCCAGCACCCGGGGACAGGGGGAGACCCAGTACTTC. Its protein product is CASTRGQGETQYF.

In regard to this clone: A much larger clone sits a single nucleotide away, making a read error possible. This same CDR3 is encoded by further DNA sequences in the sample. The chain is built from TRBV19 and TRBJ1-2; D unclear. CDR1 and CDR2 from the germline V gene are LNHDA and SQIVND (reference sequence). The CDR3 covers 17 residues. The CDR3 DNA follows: TGTGCCAGTAGTATCTTCGGGCCCCCACTTGGGATCTATGGATACACCTTC. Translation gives CASSIFGPPLGIYGYTF.

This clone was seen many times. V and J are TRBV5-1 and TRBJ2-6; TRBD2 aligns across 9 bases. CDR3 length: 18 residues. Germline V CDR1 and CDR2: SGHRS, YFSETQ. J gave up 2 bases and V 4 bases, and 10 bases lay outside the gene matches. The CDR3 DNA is TGCGCCAGCAGCCGTGCGGGGGGGACACTGACTGGGGCCAACGTCCTGACTTTC. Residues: CASSRAGGTLTGANVLTF.

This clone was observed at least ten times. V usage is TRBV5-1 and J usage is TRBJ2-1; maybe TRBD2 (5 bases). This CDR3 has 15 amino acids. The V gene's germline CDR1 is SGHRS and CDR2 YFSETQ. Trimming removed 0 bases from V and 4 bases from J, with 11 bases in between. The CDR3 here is CASSLALGEYNEQFF. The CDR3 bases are TGCGCCAGCAGCTTGGCCCTTGGGGAGTACAATGAGCAGTTCTTC. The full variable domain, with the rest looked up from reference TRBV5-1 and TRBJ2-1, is KAGVTQTPRYLIKTRGQQVTLSCSPISGHRSVSWYQQTPGQGLQFLFEYFSETQRNKGNFPGRFSGRQFSNSRSEMNVSTLELGDSALYLCASSLALGEYNEQFFGPGTRLTVL.

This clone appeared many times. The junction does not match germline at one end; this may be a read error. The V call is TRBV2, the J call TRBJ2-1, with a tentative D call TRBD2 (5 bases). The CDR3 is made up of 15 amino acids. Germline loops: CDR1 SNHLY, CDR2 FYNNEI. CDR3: CANSGERSSYNEQFF. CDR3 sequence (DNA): TGTGCCAACAGTGGAGAGCGGTCCTCCTACAATGAGCAGTTCTTC.

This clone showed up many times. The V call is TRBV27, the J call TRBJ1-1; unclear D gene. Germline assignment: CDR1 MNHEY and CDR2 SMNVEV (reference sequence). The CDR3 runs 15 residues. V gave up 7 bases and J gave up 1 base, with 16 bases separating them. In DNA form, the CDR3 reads TGTGCCAGCATCCCCTCGCCCGCGCGGAACACTGAAGCTTTCTTT. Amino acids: CASIPSPARNTEAFF.

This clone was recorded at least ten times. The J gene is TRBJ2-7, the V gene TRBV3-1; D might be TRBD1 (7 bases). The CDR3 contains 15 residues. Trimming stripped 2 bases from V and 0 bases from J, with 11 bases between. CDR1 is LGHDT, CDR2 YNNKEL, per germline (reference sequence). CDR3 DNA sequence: TGTGCCAGCAGCCAACGACAGGGACTCTCCTACGAGCAGTACTTC. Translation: CASSQRQGLSYEQYF.

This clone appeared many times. The DNA for the CDR3 is TGCGCCACGGGGACTAGCGGGGCTAGCACAGATACGCAGTATTTT. Translated: CATGTSGASTDTQYF. The V call is TRBV5-1, the J call TRBJ2-3; TRBD2 matches 13 bases. Germline CDR1 and CDR2: SGHRS and YFSETQ. CDR3 length equals 15 residues. The trim removed 9 bases at V and 0 bases at J, leaving 4 bases unmatched. Full variable domain (missing parts from reference TRBV5-1 and TRBJ2-3): KAGVTQTPRYLIKTRGQQVTLSCSPISGHRSVSWYQQTPGQGLQFLFEYFSETQRNKGNFPGRFSGRQFSNSRSEMNVSTLELGDSALYLCATGTSGASTDTQYFGPGTRLTVL.

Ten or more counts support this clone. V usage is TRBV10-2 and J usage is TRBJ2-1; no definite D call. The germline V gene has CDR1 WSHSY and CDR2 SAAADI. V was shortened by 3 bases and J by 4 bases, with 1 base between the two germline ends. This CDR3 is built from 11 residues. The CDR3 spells CASSDYNEQFF. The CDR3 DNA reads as TGCGCCAGCAGTGATTACAATGAGCAGTTCTTC.

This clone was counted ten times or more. The CDR3 here is CASSPSITNTGELFF. The DNA for the CDR3 is TGTGCCAGCTCACCAAGTATTACGAACACCGGGGAGCTGTTTTTT. The chain uses TRBV18 and TRBJ2-2; no reliable D call. The CDR3 totals 15 residues. V dropped 2 bases and J dropped 0 bases, with 7 bases sitting between them. Germline CDR1 and CDR2: KGHSH and LQKENI.

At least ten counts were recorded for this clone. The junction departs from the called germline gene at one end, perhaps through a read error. Here the CDR3 DNA reads TGTGCCAGCAGCCAAGAAGGAGCTAGCGGGGCACACTTC. It specifies CASSQEGASGAHF. This sequence joins TRBV3-1 and TRBJ2-1; TRBD2 matches at 9 bases. CDR3 size: 13 residues. The V gene's germline CDR1 is LGHDT and CDR2 YNNKEL (reference sequence).

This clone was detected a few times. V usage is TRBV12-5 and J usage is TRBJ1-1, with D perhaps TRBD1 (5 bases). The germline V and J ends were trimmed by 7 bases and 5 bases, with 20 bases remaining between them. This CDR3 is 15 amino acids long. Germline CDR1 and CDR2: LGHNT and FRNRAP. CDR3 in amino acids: CASALFTGGGTEAFF. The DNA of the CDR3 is TGTGCTAGTGCTCTTTTTACGGGGGGGGGGACTGAAGCTTTCTTT.

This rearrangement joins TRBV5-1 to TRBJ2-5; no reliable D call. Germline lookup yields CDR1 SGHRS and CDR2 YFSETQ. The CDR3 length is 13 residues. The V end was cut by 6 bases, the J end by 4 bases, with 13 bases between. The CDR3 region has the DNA TGCGCCAGCACACTGTTGGGCCCAGAGACCCAGTACTTC. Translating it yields CASTLLGPETQYF.

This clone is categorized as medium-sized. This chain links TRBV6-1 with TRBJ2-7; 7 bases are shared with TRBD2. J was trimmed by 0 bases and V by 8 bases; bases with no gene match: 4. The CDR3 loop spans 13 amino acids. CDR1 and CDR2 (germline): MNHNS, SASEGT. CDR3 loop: CASSRTSSYEQYF. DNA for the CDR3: TGTGCCAGCTCGAGGACTAGCTCCTACGAGCAGTACTTC.

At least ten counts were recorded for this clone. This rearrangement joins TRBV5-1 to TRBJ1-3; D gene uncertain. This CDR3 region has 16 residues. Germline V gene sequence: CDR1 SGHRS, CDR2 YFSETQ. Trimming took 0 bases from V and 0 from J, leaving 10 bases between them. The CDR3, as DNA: TGCGCCAGCAGCTTGGTGTACGGAGACTCTGGAAACACCATATATTTT. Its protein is CASSLVYGDSGNTIYF.

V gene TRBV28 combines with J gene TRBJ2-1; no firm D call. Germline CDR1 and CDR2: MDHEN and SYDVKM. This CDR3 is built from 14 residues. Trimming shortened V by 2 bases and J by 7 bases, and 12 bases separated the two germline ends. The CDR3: CASSLELGSNEQFF. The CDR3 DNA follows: TGTGCCAGCAGTTTAGAACTCGGGTCGAATGAGCAGTTCTTC.

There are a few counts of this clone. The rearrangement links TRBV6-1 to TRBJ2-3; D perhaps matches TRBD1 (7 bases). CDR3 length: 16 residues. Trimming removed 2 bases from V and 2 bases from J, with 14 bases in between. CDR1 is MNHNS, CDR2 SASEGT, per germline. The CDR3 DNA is TGTGCCAGCAGTGAAAGCCAGGGGGGCCTCACAGATACGCAGTATTTT. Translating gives CASSESQGGLTDTQYF.